The 20 T cell receptor beta chains below come from one sample, sequenced in a study of control samples from healthy donors and cancer patients. Generated by immunoSEQ multiplex PCR, the TCRdb table keeps only in-frame clones and is missing some. The data contain around 140,000 clones, 94% of them singletons. The sequencing input was blood. These receptors were obtained from a man aged 35 to 55 in good health.

The CDR3 DNA follows: TGTGCCAGCAGTTTACAGGGAACAACCCAGCATTTT. It yields the protein CASSLQGTTQHF. The chain couples TRBV12-3 or TRBV12-4 to TRBJ1-5; D is possibly TRBD1 (5 bases). V dropped 2 bases and J dropped 11 bases, with 10 bases sitting between them. CDR3 length: 12 residues.

The chain joins TRBV5-1 to TRBJ1-4, with D perhaps TRBD1 (5 bases). V lost 5 bases to trimming and J lost 6 bases, with 14 bases between them. Germline V gene data show CDR1 as SGHRS and CDR2 as YFSETQ. CDR3 length: 14 amino acids. CDR3 in DNA: TGCGCCAGCAGGCCGGGACCCCGGGATGAAAAACTGTTTTTT. Amino acids: CASRPGPRDEKLFF. The entire variable domain, with the rest obtained from reference TRBV5-1 and TRBJ1-4, is as follows: KAGVTQTPRYLIKTRGQQVTLSCSPISGHRSVSWYQQTPGQGLQFLFEYFSETQRNKGNFPGRFSGRQFSNSRSEMNVSTLELGDSALYLCASRPGPRDEKLFFGSGTQLSVL.

The V and J genes are TRBV15 and TRBJ2-1; D call uncertain. Germline CDR1 and CDR2: LNHNV and YYDKDF (reference sequence). Trimming pared 0 bases from V and 5 bases from J, leaving 5 bases between. The CDR3 has 13 amino acids. The CDR3 DNA is TGTGCCACCAGCAGAGATCCGGACAATGAGCAGTTCTTC. Protein product: CATSRDPDNEQFF.

This chain joins TRBV7-2 and TRBJ1-1, with TRBD1 as a possible D gene (6 bases). Trimming took 6 bases from V and 1 from J, leaving 18 bases between them. The V gene's germline CDR1 is SGHTA and CDR2 FQGNSA. The CDR3 runs to 16 residues. The CDR3 bases are TGTGCCAGCAGATATAAATCAGGGGCATGGAACACTGAAGCTTTCTTT. Its translation is CASRYKSGAWNTEAFF.

The V call is TRBV9, the J call TRBJ2-1; TRBD2 agrees at 8 bases. This CDR3 has 14 residues. The V segment lost 5 bases and the J segment 5 bases; nucleotides outside the gene matches: 6. The germline V gene encodes CDR1 SGDLS and CDR2 YYNGEE. This chain's CDR3 is CASSASGGDNEQFF. The CDR3 DNA follows: TGTGCCAGCAGTGCCTCGGGAGGGGACAATGAGCAGTTCTTC. The whole variable domain, remainder taken from reference TRBV9 and TRBJ2-1, is DSGVTQTPKHLITATGQRVTLRCSPRSGDLSVYWYQQSLDQGLQFLIQYYNGEERAKGNILERFSAQQFPDLHSELNLSSLELGDSALYFCASSASGGDNEQFFGPGTRLTVL.

This chain links TRBV28 with TRBJ1-5; D might be TRBD1 (5 bases). With 4 bases removed from V and 1 base from J, the gap between germline ends came to 17 bases. The CDR3 consists of 17 residues. The V gene's germline CDR1 is MDHEN and CDR2 SYDVKM. The CDR3 protein is CASSSPFDSESNQPQHF. CDR3 coding DNA: TGTGCCAGCAGTTCCCCCTTCGACAGCGAGAGCAATCAGCCCCAGCATTTT.

The chain joins TRBV6-1 to TRBJ1-4; D is possibly TRBD1 (5 bases). V was shortened by 2 bases and J by 8 bases, with 12 bases between the two germline ends. The CDR3 totals 14 residues. The germline V gene encodes CDR1 MNHNS and CDR2 SASEGT. As DNA, the CDR3 is TGTGCCAGCAGTGAAAGCCCGGGGCCAGAAAAACTGTTTTTT. The encoded protein is CASSESPGPEKLFF.

The chain is built from TRBV7-9 and TRBJ1-4, with D hard to call. Trimming took off 5 bases at V and 7 bases at J, with 5 bases between the two ends. The CDR3 covers 11 residues. Germline loops: CDR1 SEHNR, CDR2 FQNEAQ (reference sequence). This CDR3 reads CASSPTEKLFF. The CDR3 DNA is TGTGCCAGCAGCCCGACTGAAAAACTGTTTTTT.

This chain uses TRBV28 with TRBJ1-3, with D uncertain. V was cut by 2 bases and J by 0 bases, with 11 bases left in between. Germline assignment: CDR1 MDHEN and CDR2 SYDVKM. This CDR3 spans 16 amino acids. The CDR3 DNA follows: TGTGCCAGCAGTTTAAAGTCCAGCCCCTCTGGAAACACCATATATTTT. It translates to CASSLKSSPSGNTIYF.

The chain is built from TRBV6-5 and TRBJ2-6; D possibly uses TRBD1 or TRBD2 (5 bases each). This CDR3 contains 15 residues. V was pared by 0 bases and J by 4 bases, with 7 bases between. Germline V gene sequence: CDR1 MNHEY, CDR2 SVGAGI. CDR3 DNA sequence: TGTGCCAGCAGTTACTCGGGGGTCGGGGCCAACGTCCTGACTTTC. Its translation: CASSYSGVGANVLTF.

The gene calls are TRBV5-5 and TRBJ1-3; D not resolved. In germline, CDR1 is SGHKS, CDR2 YYEKEE (reference sequence). This CDR3 comprises 13 residues. Trimming left V 0 bases short and J 0 bases short, with 1 base between. Here the CDR3 DNA reads TGTGCCAGCAGCTTGGCCTCTGGAAACACCATATATTTT. Translating it yields CASSLASGNTIYF.

The J gene is TRBJ1-1, the V gene TRBV5-1; 7 bases map to TRBD1. The V gene end was trimmed by 1 base and the J gene end by 0 bases; junction bases not matched to a gene: 9. Germline V gives CDR1 SGHRS, CDR2 YFSETQ. The CDR3 covers 17 residues. CDR3 DNA sequence: TGCGCCAGCAGCTTGCTCCAGGGGGAGGGGATGAACACTGAAGCTTTCTTT. Translation gives CASSLLQGEGMNTEAFF.

The DNA of the CDR3 is TGTGCCAGCAGTTACTCACAGGGTATCTACGAGCAGTACTTC. Its translation is CASSYSQGIYEQYF. The gene calls are TRBV6-5 and TRBJ2-7, with D tentatively TRBD1 (6 bases). Germline CDR1 is MNHEY and CDR2 is SVGAGI. V was clipped by 0 bases and J by 3 bases, with 9 bases between them. CDR3 length equals 14 residues.

This clone appeared once. The chain couples TRBV11-3 to TRBJ1-1; weak D call: TRBD1 (6 bases). This CDR3 region has 16 residues. Germline-derived CDR1 and CDR2 are SGHNT and YENEEA. V dropped 3 bases and J dropped 1 base, with 15 bases sitting between them. The CDR3: CASSFPGESENTEAFF. CDR3 sequence (DNA): TGTGCCAGCAGCTTTCCAGGGGAAAGTGAGAACACTGAAGCTTTCTTT.

The genes are TRBV3-1 (or the pseudogene TRBV3-2) and TRBJ2-5; 8 nucleotides match TRBD2. Germline V CDR1 and CDR2: LGHDT, YNNKEL (reference sequence). The CDR3 sequence is 15 residues long. V dropped 4 bases and J dropped 5; count of bases not matched to a gene: 9. DNA for the CDR3: TGTGCCAGCAGCCGACGGGGGGGGGCCGGGGAGACCCAGTACTTC. It translates to CASSRRGGAGETQYF.

The chain uses TRBV24-1 and TRBJ2-3; D is uncertain. CDR3 length: 14 residues. The V gene's germline CDR1 is KGHDR and CDR2 SFDVKD. Trimming stripped 2 bases from V and 3 bases from J, with 8 bases between. The CDR3 DNA sequence: TGTGCCACCAGTGATTCCTACAGAACAGATACGCAGTATTTT. Its translation: CATSDSYRTDTQYF.

The gene calls are TRBV18 and TRBJ2-3, with TRBD1 identical over 9 bases. With V trimmed by 2 bases and J by 14 bases, 11 bases remained unmatched. CDR1 and CDR2 (germline): KGHSH, LQKENI. The CDR3 sequence is 14 residues long. The CDR3 coding sequence is TGTGCCAGCTCACCATCGGCCGGGGACAGGGTGGCGTATTTT. Translated, it gives CASSPSAGDRVAYF.

The rearrangement joins TRBV10-1 to TRBJ2-5, with D perhaps being TRBD1 or TRBD2 (6 bases each). Germline V gene lookup returns CDR1 WNHNN and CDR2 SYGVQD (reference sequence). V lost 6 bases to trimming and J lost 1 base, with 12 bases between them. This CDR3 comprises 14 residues. For the CDR3, the DNA is TGCGCCAGCAGCAAGGGGGGCTCCCAAGAGACCCAGTACTTC. Amino acid sequence: CASSKGGSQETQYF.

The CDR3 sequence: CASSVGQYNEKLFF. CDR3 nucleotide sequence: TGTGCCAGCAGCGTGGGACAGTATAATGAAAAACTGTTTTTT. The chain is built from TRBV7-9 and TRBJ1-4, with TRBD1 identical over 7 bases. This CDR3 is 14 amino acids long. Trimming took 5 bases from V and 4 from J; bases not matched to a gene: 4. Germline values: CDR1 SEHNR, CDR2 FQNEAQ (reference sequence).

V usage is TRBV24-1 and J usage is TRBJ2-1, with 7 positions matching TRBD1. CDR1 is KGHDR, CDR2 SFDVKD, per germline. CDR3 length: 15 residues. V shed 4 bases, J shed 8 bases, and the junction held 10 bases outside the gene matches. The CDR3 reads CATSDYDRVRDEQFF. CDR3 nucleotides: TGTGCCACCAGTGACTATGACAGGGTCCGAGATGAGCAGTTCTTC.